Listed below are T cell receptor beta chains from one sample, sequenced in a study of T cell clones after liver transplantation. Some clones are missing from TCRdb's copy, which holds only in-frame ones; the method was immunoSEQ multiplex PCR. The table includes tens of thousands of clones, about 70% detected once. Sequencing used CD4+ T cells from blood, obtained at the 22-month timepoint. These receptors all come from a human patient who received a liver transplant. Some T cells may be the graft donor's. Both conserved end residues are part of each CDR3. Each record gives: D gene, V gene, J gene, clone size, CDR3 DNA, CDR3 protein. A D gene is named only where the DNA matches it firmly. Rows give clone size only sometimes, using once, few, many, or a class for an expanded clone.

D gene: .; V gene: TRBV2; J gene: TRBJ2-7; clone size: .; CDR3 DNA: TGTGCCAGCAGTGGTCGGGACGAGCAGTACTTC; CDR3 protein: CASSGRDEQYF
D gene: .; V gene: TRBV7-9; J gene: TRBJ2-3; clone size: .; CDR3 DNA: TGTGCCAGCAGCTTAGTTGTAGGGTCGGAGGATACGCAGTATTTT; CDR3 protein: CASSLVVGSEDTQYF
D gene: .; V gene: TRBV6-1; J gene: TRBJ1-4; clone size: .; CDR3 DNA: TGTGCCAGCAGTGAAGACAGGGCTAGAGAAAAACTGTTTTTT; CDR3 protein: CASSEDRAREKLFF
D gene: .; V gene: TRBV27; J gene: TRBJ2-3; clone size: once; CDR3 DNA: TGTGCCAGCAGTTTGAATGACCGAAGCACAGATACGCAGTATTTT; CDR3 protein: CASSLNDRSTDTQYF
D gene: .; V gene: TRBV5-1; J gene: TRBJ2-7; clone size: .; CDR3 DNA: TGCGCCAGCAGCCCCACAGCCGGGGTATACGAGCAGTACTTC; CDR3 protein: CASSPTAGVYEQYF
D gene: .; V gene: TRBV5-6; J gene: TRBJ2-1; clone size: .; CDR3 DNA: TGTGCCAGCAGCAGGGGCTATAGCTCCTACAATGAGCAGTTCTTC; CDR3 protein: CASSRGYSSYNEQFF
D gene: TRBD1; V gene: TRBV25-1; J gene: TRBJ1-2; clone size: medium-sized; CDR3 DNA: TGTGCCAGCAGTGCAGTTTCAGGACAGGGGCCTTTTGGCTACACCTTC; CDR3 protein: CASSAVSGQGPFGYTF
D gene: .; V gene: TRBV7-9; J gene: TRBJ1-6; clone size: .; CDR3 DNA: TGTGCCAGCAGCTCCGAGATGAAAGGCTCCTATAATTCACCCCTCCACTTT; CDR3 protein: CASSSEMKGSYNSPLHF
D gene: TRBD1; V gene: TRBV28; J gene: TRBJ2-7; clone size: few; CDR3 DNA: TGTGCCAGCAGTTTACCCGGGACAGGGAAGGGCGAGCAGTACTTC; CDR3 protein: CASSLPGTGKGEQYF
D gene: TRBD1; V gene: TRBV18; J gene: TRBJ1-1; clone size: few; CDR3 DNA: TGTGCCAGCTCACGTGGACAGGACACTGAAGCTTTCTTT; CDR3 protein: CASSRGQDTEAFF
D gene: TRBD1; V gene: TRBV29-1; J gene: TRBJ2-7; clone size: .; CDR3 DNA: TGCAGCGCCAGGACAGGAAACGAGCAGTACTTC; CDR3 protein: CSARTGNEQYF
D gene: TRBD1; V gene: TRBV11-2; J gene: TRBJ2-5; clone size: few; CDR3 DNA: TGTGCCAGCAGCCAGGGACAGGGAGGCGAGACCCAGTACTTC; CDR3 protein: CASSQGQGGETQYF
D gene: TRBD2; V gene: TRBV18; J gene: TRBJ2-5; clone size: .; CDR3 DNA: TGTGCCAGCTCACCTGCGGCTAGCGGGGGGTCGGAGACCCAGTACTTC; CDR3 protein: CASSPAASGGSETQYF
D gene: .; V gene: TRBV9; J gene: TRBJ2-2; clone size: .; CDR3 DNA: TGTGCCAGCAGCAGGGTCTCCTACACCGGGGAGCTGTTTTTT; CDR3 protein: CASSRVSYTGELFF
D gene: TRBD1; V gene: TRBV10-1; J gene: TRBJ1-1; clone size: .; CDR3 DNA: TGCGCCAGCAGTGAGTCAGGACAGGGGAGGACTGAAGCTTTCTTT; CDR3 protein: CASSESGQGRTEAFF
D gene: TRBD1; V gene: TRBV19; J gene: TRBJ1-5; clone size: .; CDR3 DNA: TGTGCCAGTAGTATCAACGTTTATGGGACAGATAGCAATCAGCCCCAGCATTTT; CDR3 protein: CASSINVYGTDSNQPQHF
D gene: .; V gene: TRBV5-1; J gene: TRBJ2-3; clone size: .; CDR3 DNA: TGCGCCAGCAGCTTGGCGCGGACATCTAGCACAGATACGCAGTATTTT; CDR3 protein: CASSLARTSSTDTQYF
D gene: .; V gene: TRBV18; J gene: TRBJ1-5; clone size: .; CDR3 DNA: TGTGCCAGCTCACCGGATGAATCCGTCGCTCAGCCCCAGCATTTT; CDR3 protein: CASSPDESVAQPQHF
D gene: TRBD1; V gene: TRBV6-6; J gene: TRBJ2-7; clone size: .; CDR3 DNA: TGTGCCAGCTGGGACAGCTCCTACGAGCAGTACTTC; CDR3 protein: CASWDSSYEQYF
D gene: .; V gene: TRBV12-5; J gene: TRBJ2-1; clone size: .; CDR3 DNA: TGTGCTAGTGGTTTGCTCCCGGGGGGGACAGGCTCCTACAATGAGCAGTTCTTC; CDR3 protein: CASGLLPGGTGSYNEQFF
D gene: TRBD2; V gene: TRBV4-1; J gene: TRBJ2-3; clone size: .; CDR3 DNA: TGCGCCAGCAGCCAAGAAGCTAGCGGGTTTAGCACAGATACGCAGTATTTT; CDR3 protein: CASSQEASGFSTDTQYF
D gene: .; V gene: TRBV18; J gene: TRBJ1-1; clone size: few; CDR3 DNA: TGTGCCAGCTCATCGGACAGCGGGGGCACTGAAGCTTTCTTT; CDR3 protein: CASSSDSGGTEAFF
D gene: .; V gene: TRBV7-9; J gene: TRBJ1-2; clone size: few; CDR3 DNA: TGTGCCAGCAGTTCAGGAGGACGTGGCATCGACGGCTACACCTTC; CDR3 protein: CASSSGGRGIDGYTF
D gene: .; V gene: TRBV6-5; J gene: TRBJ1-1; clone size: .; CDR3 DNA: TGTGCCAGCAGCCAGATACCGGGACATGACACTGAAGCTTTCTTT; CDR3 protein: CASSQIPGHDTEAFF
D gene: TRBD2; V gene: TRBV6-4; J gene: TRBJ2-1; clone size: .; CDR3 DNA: TGTGCCAGCAGTGAAGCCGGGACTAGCCATCAGCAGTTCTTC; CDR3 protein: CASSEAGTSHQQFF